The 25 T cell receptor beta chains in this list originate from one sample, sequenced in a study of CD8 T cells in Susac syndrome (dated by TCRdb to the late 2010s). Library preparation employed the immunoSEQ multiplex PCR assay. RNA was extracted using the RNeasy kit, and 0.5 to 1 microgram was reverse transcribed with random hexamers. TCRdb reran the public reads through fastp at Q25 and MiXCR, keeping productive beta chains. CDR3 protein duplicates are merged, each entry listing the most common genes and DNA. The sample has some 150,000 distinct CDR3 sequences on record, about 94% of them singletons. The top ten clonotypes cover roughly 0.21% of the sample. The specimen was CD8+ T cells from PBMCs. These receptors were collected from a human donor with multiple sclerosis.

The rearrangement joins TRBV12-5 to TRBJ1-1, with a possible D match to TRBD1 (5 bases). Trimming took 6 bases from V and 0 from J, leaving 5 bases between them. The CDR3 extends over 12 amino acids. Germline CDR1 is LGHNT and CDR2 is FRNRAP. CDR3 coding DNA: TGTGCTAGTGGCAGGGTGAACACTGAAGCTTTCTTT. Translation gives CASGRVNTEAFF.

This chain connects TRBV13 to TRBJ1-5; D is unresolved. This CDR3 has 14 amino acids. Germline loops: CDR1 PRHDT, CDR2 FYEKMQ (reference sequence). The V and J ends lost 5 bases and 4 bases respectively, with 12 bases between them. CDR3 in amino acids: CASSNRHINQPQHF. The DNA for the CDR3 is TGTGCCAGCAGCAATCGACACATTAATCAGCCCCAGCATTTT.

The chain carries TRBV30 and TRBJ2-1, with TRBD2 matching over 10 bases. Germline assignment: CDR1 GTSNPN and CDR2 SVGIG (reference sequence). This CDR3 spans 16 amino acids. The V segment lost 0 bases and the J segment 0 bases; nucleotides outside the gene matches: 2. The CDR3 region is CAWSVRLAGSYNEQFF. The CDR3 coding sequence is TGTGCCTGGAGTGTAAGACTAGCGGGCTCCTACAATGAGCAGTTCTTC.

The chain links TRBV7-9 to TRBJ1-1; 7 bases are shared with TRBD1. V lost 5 bases and J lost 2; bases outside the gene matches: 8. This CDR3 comprises 15 residues. Germline-derived CDR1 and CDR2 are SEHNR and FQNEAQ (reference sequence). The CDR3 sequence is CASSIPDRVNTEAFF. CDR3 DNA sequence: TGTGCCAGCAGCATCCCTGACAGGGTCAACACTGAAGCTTTCTTT.

The gene calls are TRBV30 and TRBJ1-1; possible D gene TRBD1, 5 bases. The V and J ends lost 0 bases and 2 bases respectively, with 13 bases between them. CDR3 length equals 15 residues. Germline V gene sequence: CDR1 GTSNPN, CDR2 SVGIG (reference sequence). The CDR3 DNA reads as TGTGCCTGGAGTGTACTTCGACAGATCAACACTGAAGCTTTCTTT. Its translation is CAWSVLRQINTEAFF.

CDR3: CASSQVGHETQYF. The CDR3 DNA reads as TGTGCCAGCAGCCAAGTGGGTCATGAGACCCAGTACTTC. This rearrangement joins TRBV14 to TRBJ2-5; D gene unclear. The V gene's germline CDR1 is SGHDN and CDR2 FVKESK. The CDR3 loop spans 13 amino acids. Trimming removed 1 base from V and 5 bases from J, with 8 bases in between.

The chain employs TRBV29-1 and TRBJ2-1; 7 bases agree with TRBD1. The CDR3 covers 14 residues. Germline loops: CDR1 SQVTM, CDR2 ANQGSEA. The trim removed 5 bases at V and 7 bases at J, leaving 11 bases unmatched. The DNA for the CDR3 is TGCAGCGTTTACAGACAGGGTAGACTAAATGAGCAGTTCTTC. It is translated as CSVYRQGRLNEQFF.

V usage is TRBV25-1 and J usage is TRBJ1-1; D remains unclear. V was clipped by 8 bases and J by 4 bases, with 14 bases between them. Germline V gives CDR1 MGHDK, CDR2 SYGVNS. This CDR3 has 13 amino acids. As DNA, the CDR3 is TGTGCCAGCCGCAAAGGCAGTATCACTGAAGCTTTCTTT. Amino acids: CASRKGSITEAFF.

The V gene is TRBV27, the J gene TRBJ1-1; 7 positions agree with TRBD1. The V gene end was trimmed by 4 bases and the J gene end by 0 bases; junction bases not matched to a gene: 5. The CDR3 length is 15 residues. Germline V CDR1 and CDR2: MNHEY, SMNVEV (reference sequence). The CDR3 loop reads CASSSLTGLNTEAFF. As DNA, the CDR3 is TGTGCCAGCAGTTCGTTGACAGGGTTGAACACTGAAGCTTTCTTT.

V is TRBV20-1 and J is TRBJ2-5; 11 positions match TRBD2. Looked up from germline, CDR1 is DFQATT and CDR2 is SNEGSKA (reference sequence). Germline trimming cut 2 bases from V and 9 bases from J; bases unmatched to any gene: 11. This CDR3 has 15 residues. The CDR3 nucleotides read TGCAGTGCTAGACCTCGGACTAGCGGGCGCGCGGCCCAGTACTTC. Amino acid sequence: CSARPRTSGRAAQYF.

This clonotype has a single count. This chain links TRBV20-1 with TRBJ1-5; 7 bases fit TRBD1. From germline, CDR1 is DFQATT and CDR2 SNEGSKA (reference sequence). The CDR3 consists of 19 residues. The ends lost 0 bases at V and 0 bases at J; junction bases unmatched: 14. CDR3 bases: TGCAGTGCTAGAGATAGGGGAACTTCCAGGGGGAATAGCAATCAGCCCCAGCATTTT. Protein sequence: CSARDRGTSRGNSNQPQHF.

This chain uses TRBV2 with TRBJ1-6; 9 positions match TRBD1. V lost 6 bases and J lost 8; bases outside the gene matches: 8. Per the germline V gene, CDR1 is SNHLY and CDR2 is FYNNEI. The CDR3 spans 15 residues. CDR3 nucleotide sequence: TGTGCCAGCAGGGCAACAGGGGGCAGGGATTCACCCCTCCACTTT. This sequence encodes CASRATGGRDSPLHF.

The chain links TRBV29-1 to TRBJ1-2; D is unresolved. Trimming took off 3 bases at V and 0 bases at J, with 8 bases between the two ends. CDR3 size: 13 residues. CDR1 is SQVTM and CDR2 is ANQGSEA in the germline V gene. The CDR3 DNA reads TGCAGCGTTGAGGTACCGGCTAACTATGGCTACACCTTC. Translated, it gives CSVEVPANYGYTF. Full variable domain (rest looked up from reference TRBV29-1 and TRBJ1-2): SAVISQKPSRDICQRGTSLTIQCQVDSQVTMMFWYRQQPGQSLTLIATANQGSEATYESGFVIDKFPISRPNLTFSTLTVSNMSPEDSSIYLCSVEVPANYGYTFGSGTRLTVV.

The chain has TRBV19 and TRBJ1-2; D unresolved. V was clipped by 6 bases and J by 8 bases, with 10 bases between them. CDR3 length: 11 residues. Germline CDR1 and CDR2: LNHDA and SQIVND (reference sequence). CDR3 nucleotide sequence: TGTGCCAGTAGCCTGGGGATCGGCTACACCTTC. It encodes CASSLGIGYTF.

The gene calls are TRBV7-6 and TRBJ2-7, with unresolved D. The CDR3 runs 12 residues. Germline V CDR1 and CDR2: SGHVS, FNYEAQ. V was pared by 5 bases and J by 5 bases, with 10 bases between. The CDR3 sequence is CASSPQPHEQYF. The DNA for the CDR3 is TGTGCCAGCAGCCCCCAACCCCACGAGCAGTACTTC.

The chain recombines TRBV9 with TRBJ2-1; 8 bases are a match to TRBD1. The V gene end was trimmed by 0 bases and the J gene end by 1 base; junction bases not matched to a gene: 12. This CDR3 contains 19 residues. Germline CDR1 is SGDLS and CDR2 is YYNGEE. The CDR3 nucleotides are TGTGCCAGCAGCGTAGTTCCAGGGGGCTTATTGGATTCCTACAATGAGCAGTTCTTC. Translating gives CASSVVPGGLLDSYNEQFF. Filled out from reference TRBV9 and TRBJ2-1, the complete variable domain reads DSGVTQTPKHLITATGQRVTLRCSPRSGDLSVYWYQQSLDQGLQFLIQYYNGEERAKGNILERFSAQQFPDLHSELNLSSLELGDSALYFCASSVVPGGLLDSYNEQFFGPGTRLTVL.

This chain uses TRBV19 with TRBJ1-1; D gene ambiguous. The length of the CDR3 is 12 residues. In germline, CDR1 is LNHDA, CDR2 SQIVND (reference sequence). The ends were cut back, 4 bases at V and 3 bases at J, with 6 bases in the middle. The CDR3 coding sequence is TGTGCCAGTAGTACCGCCGACACTGAAGCTTTCTTT. It is translated as CASSTADTEAFF.

This chain links TRBV20-1 with TRBJ2-7; TRBD1 is a possible D gene (6 bases). In germline, CDR1 is DFQATT, CDR2 SNEGSKA (reference sequence). This CDR3 spans 16 amino acids. Trimming left V 1 base short and J 1 base short, with 17 bases between. CDR3 nucleotide sequence: TGCAGTGCTAGAGTGGGGGCAGGGAAAGTGTCCTACGAGCAGTACTTC. It specifies CSARVGAGKVSYEQYF.

The V call is TRBV12-3 or TRBV12-4, the J call TRBJ1-4; D is undetermined. The CDR3 extends over 12 amino acids. V shed 3 bases and J shed 6 bases, with 5 bases lying between them. Here the CDR3 reads CASSLPDEKLFF. DNA for the CDR3: TGTGCCAGCAGTTTGCCCGATGAAAAACTGTTTTTT.

The chain has TRBV28 and TRBJ2-5; D is possibly TRBD2 (5 bases). Germline lookup yields CDR1 MDHEN and CDR2 SYDVKM. Trimming left V 4 bases short and J 0 bases short, with 12 bases between. This CDR3 is built from 15 residues. This CDR3 is CASSSYKGDQETQYF. CDR3 sequence (DNA): TGTGCCAGCAGTTCATATAAGGGAGACCAAGAGACCCAGTACTTC.

This clonotype was observed once. The CDR3 protein is CASSVSYNEQFF. In nucleotides, the CDR3 is TGTGCCAGCAGCGTTTCCTACAATGAGCAGTTCTTC. The chain joins TRBV9 to TRBJ2-1; D is ambiguous. Germline-derived CDR1 and CDR2 are SGDLS and YYNGEE. This CDR3 region has 12 residues. V was trimmed by 2 bases and J by 1 base, leaving 1 base between them.

The chain uses TRBV13 and TRBJ2-7; unclear D gene. The germline V and J ends were trimmed by 2 bases and 5 bases, with 10 bases remaining between them. CDR1 PRHDT and CDR2 FYEKMQ come from the germline V gene (reference sequence). The CDR3 spans 13 residues. Here the CDR3 reads CASSLNPRNEQYF. As DNA, the CDR3 is TGTGCCAGCAGCTTAAATCCCAGGAACGAGCAGTACTTC.

This clonotype came up once. The rearrangement joins TRBV13 to TRBJ2-4, with unresolved D. This CDR3 comprises 13 residues. Looked up from germline, CDR1 is PRHDT and CDR2 is FYEKMQ (reference sequence). The V and J ends lost 5 bases and 8 bases respectively, with 13 bases between them. CDR3 DNA sequence: TGTGCCAGCAGCCCCCCCTCGGGTGACATTCAGTACTTC. It translates to CASSPPSGDIQYF.

The gene calls are TRBV13 and TRBJ2-5; D is perhaps TRBD2 (6 bases). Germline V CDR1 and CDR2: PRHDT, FYEKMQ (reference sequence). CDR3 length: 14 amino acids. Trimming shortened V by 4 bases and J by 4 bases, and 13 bases separated the two germline ends. The CDR3 loop reads CASSSRTTIETQYF. The CDR3 DNA reads TGTGCCAGCAGCTCGCGGACTACCATAGAGACCCAGTACTTC.

The rearrangement uses TRBV20-1 and TRBJ2-1; the D gene is possibly TRBD1 (5 bases). The germline V gene encodes CDR1 DFQATT and CDR2 SNEGSKA (reference sequence). This CDR3 is 14 amino acids long. V was pared by 4 bases and J by 3 bases, with 13 bases between. This CDR3 reads CSATTPDSYNEQFF. DNA for the CDR3: TGCAGTGCTACCACGCCTGACAGCTACAATGAGCAGTTCTTC.